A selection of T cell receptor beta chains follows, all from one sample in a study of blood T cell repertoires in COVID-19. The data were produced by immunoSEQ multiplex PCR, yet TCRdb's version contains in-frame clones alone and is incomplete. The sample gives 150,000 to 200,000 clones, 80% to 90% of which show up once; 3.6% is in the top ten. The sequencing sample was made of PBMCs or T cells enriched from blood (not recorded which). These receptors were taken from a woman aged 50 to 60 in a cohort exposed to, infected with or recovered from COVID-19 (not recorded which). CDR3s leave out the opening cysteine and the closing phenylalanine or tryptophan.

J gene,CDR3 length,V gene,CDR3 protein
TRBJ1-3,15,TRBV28,ASSFFGDSVSGNTIY
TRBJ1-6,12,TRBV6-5,ASRKQGVNSPLH
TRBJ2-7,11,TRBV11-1,ASSEDMFYEQY
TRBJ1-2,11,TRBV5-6,ASSHDRAQGYT
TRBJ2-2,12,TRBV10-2,ASEGAVNTGELF
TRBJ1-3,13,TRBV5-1,ASSLSGNSGNTIY
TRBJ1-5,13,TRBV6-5,ASRLENNPGQPQH
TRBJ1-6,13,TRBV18,ASSEAPSDNSPLH
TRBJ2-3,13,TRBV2,ASSAGAGRTDTQY
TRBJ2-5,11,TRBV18,ASSPTGTETQY
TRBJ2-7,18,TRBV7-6,ASSTTPGWASGGRTYEQY
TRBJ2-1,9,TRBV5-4,ASSVYNEQF
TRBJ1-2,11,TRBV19,ASSIGTGTGYT
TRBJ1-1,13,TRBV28,ASSKPDRGGTEAF
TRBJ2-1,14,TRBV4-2,ASSRPGQGEFNEQF
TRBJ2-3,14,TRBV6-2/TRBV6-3,ASSYSWAGVADTQY
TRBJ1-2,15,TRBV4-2,ASSPSGTGAIMGGYT
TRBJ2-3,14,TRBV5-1,ASSIQTGASTDTQY
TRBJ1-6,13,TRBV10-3,AISDQRGSRSPLH
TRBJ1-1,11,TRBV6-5,ASSKSGETEAF
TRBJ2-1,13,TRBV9,ASSGRDTQGNEQF
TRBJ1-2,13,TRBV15,ATSRATGLEGGYT
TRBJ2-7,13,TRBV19,ASSIYSLAGDEQY
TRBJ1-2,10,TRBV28,ASTTANYGYT
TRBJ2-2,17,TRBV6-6,ASSPLSLRTGLNTGELF
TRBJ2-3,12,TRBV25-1,ASSEGGGTDTQY
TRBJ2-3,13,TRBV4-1,ASSQPGDSTDTQY
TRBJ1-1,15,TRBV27,ASSRDRDTLFNTEAF
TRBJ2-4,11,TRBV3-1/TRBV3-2,ASSQDSQAIQY
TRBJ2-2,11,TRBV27,ASSSQGTGELF
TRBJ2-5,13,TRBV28,ASRPGGTSGETQY
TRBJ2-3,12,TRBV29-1,SERTGAITDTQY
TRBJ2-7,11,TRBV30,AWSVGTGSEQY
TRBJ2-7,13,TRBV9,ASSTHSVGEFEQY
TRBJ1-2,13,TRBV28,ASKVFPGQTYGYT
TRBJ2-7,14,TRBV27,ASRSTQGSNSYEQY
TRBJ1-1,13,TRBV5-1,ASSLGNTGDTEAF
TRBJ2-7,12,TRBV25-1,ASSRIGGSYEQY
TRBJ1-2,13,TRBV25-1,ASSEIGQGGYGYT
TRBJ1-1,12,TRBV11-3,ASSLAGMNTEAF
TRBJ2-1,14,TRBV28,ASSSRTASSYNEQF
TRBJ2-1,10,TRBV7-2,ASSRLNDEQF
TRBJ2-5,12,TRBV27,ASSSGDRGETQY
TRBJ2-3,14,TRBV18,ASSPLWGVIGDTQY
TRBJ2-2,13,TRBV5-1,ASSLDGGRTGELF